Following are 23 T cell receptor beta chains from one sample sequenced in a study of T cell clones after liver transplantation. Sequenced by immunoSEQ multiplex PCR; TCRdb stores in-frame clones only, minus some. The top ten hold 14% to 15% of the sample, which has approximately 55,000 clones, 71% seen once. The specimen was CD4+ T cells from blood, collected before liver transplant. Receptors were obtained from a human donor who received a liver transplant.

V and J are TRBV6-5 and TRBJ2-2; 9 bases line up with TRBD2. Germline loops: CDR1 MNHEY, CDR2 SVGAGI. The CDR3 is 15 residues long. V trimming: 6 bases; J trimming: 1 base; junction bases outside the gene matches: 3. CDR3 region: CASSQTSGNTGELFF. The CDR3 DNA sequence: TGTGCCAGCAGCCAGACTAGCGGGAACACCGGGGAGCTGTTTTTT.

There are a few counts of this clone. The genes are TRBV7-2 and TRBJ1-5, with 7 nucleotides matching TRBD1. The CDR3 consists of 11 residues. CDR1 is SGHTA, CDR2 FQGNSA, per germline. The V gene end was trimmed by 1 base and the J gene end by 15 bases; junction bases not matched to a gene: 3. The DNA of the CDR3 is TGTGCCAGCAGCTTAGGACAGGGATGGCATTTT. Translated: CASSLGQGWHF.

J is TRBJ2-7 and V is TRBV2; D might be TRBD2 (5 bases). Germline CDR1 SNHLY, CDR2 FYNNEI. The ends were cut back, 4 bases at V and 3 bases at J, with 10 bases in the middle. CDR3 size: 13 residues. CDR3 sequence (DNA): TGTGCCAGCAGTGGACTAAGAGGCTACGAGCAGTACTTC. Translated: CASSGLRGYEQYF.

This sequence joins TRBV28 and TRBJ1-6; no clear D gene. Per the germline V gene, CDR1 is MDHEN and CDR2 is SYDVKM. The V gene lost 6 bases and the J gene lost 8 bases, with 8 bases spanning the gap. The CDR3 sequence is 12 residues long. DNA for the CDR3: TGTGCCAGCAGCACCGGGGATTCACCCCTCCACTTT. As protein: CASSTGDSPLHF.

V usage is TRBV5-4 and J usage is TRBJ1-2; 10 bases are a match to TRBD1. Trimming took 4 bases from V and 8 from J; bases not matched to a gene: 8. Germline CDR1 is SGHNT and CDR2 is YYREEE (reference sequence). The CDR3 extends over 14 amino acids. CDR3 sequence (DNA): TGTGCCAGCAGCCACGGACAGGGGGTAGGGGGCTACACCTTC. Translation gives CASSHGQGVGGYTF.

J is TRBJ2-1 and V is TRBV28; 8 bases map to TRBD2. The junction had 10 bases not matched to a gene; V was cut back by 4 bases and J by 8 bases. There are 15 residues in the CDR3. The germline V gene has CDR1 MDHEN and CDR2 SYDVKM. CDR3 DNA sequence: TGTGCCAGCAGTTCAGCGGGGGAAGGTTTCGATGAGCAGTTCTTC. Translated: CASSSAGEGFDEQFF.

The chain combines TRBV7-8 with TRBJ2-7; TRBD1 matches at 8 bases. Losses at the gene ends were 1 base for V and 5 bases for J; bases not matched to a gene: 4. The germline V gene encodes CDR1 SGHVS and CDR2 FQNEAQ. This CDR3 is built from 14 residues. As DNA, the CDR3 is TGTGCCAGCAGCTTAGTCAGGGGGCGCAACGAGCAGTACTTC. Translating gives CASSLVRGRNEQYF.

DNA for the CDR3: TGTGCCAGCAGCTTAACAGCGGGGTCAAACGATGAGCAGTTCTTC. This codes for CASSLTAGSNDEQFF. The rearrangement joins TRBV7-2 to TRBJ2-1, with 7 bases identical to TRBD2. Looked up from germline, CDR1 is SGHTA and CDR2 is FQGNSA. J was trimmed by 8 bases and V by 2 bases; bases with no gene match: 9. The length of the CDR3 is 15 residues.

The V call is TRBV18, the J call TRBJ2-3; 7 bases are shared with TRBD2. The ends lost 0 bases at V and 6 bases at J; junction bases unmatched: 9. The germline V gene encodes CDR1 KGHSH and CDR2 LQKENI. The CDR3 has 16 amino acids. CDR3 coding DNA: TGTGCCAGCTCACCACCTCGGTGGGAGGGGTCGGATACGCAGTATTTT. Amino acid sequence: CASSPPRWEGSDTQYF.

The chain recombines TRBV6-6 with TRBJ2-7; perhaps TRBD1 as D (6 bases). Germline-derived CDR1 and CDR2 are MNHNY and SVGAGI (reference sequence). This CDR3 is built from 13 residues. V dropped 2 bases and J dropped 4 bases, with 9 bases sitting between them. The CDR3 loop reads CASSYGGQYEQYF. The CDR3 DNA follows: TGTGCCAGCAGTTACGGCGGACAGTACGAGCAGTACTTC.

This chain connects TRBV5-4 to TRBJ2-5, with D possibly matching TRBD1 (5 bases). The V and J ends lost 4 bases and 2 bases respectively, with 12 bases between them. This CDR3 region has 14 residues. The V gene's germline CDR1 is SGHNT and CDR2 YYREEE (reference sequence). The CDR3, as DNA: TGTGCCAGCAGCGATGGACAAGCTCAAGAGACCCAGTACTTC. It codes for CASSDGQAQETQYF.

The V and J genes are TRBV10-3 and TRBJ2-2, with D possibly TRBD2 on 6 matching bases. This CDR3 has 15 amino acids. V dropped 4 bases and J dropped 0 bases, with 9 bases sitting between them. Germline lookup yields CDR1 ENHRY and CDR2 SYGVKD. CDR3 sequence: CAISGGDANTGELFF. CDR3 bases: TGTGCCATCAGTGGGGGGGACGCGAACACCGGGGAGCTGTTTTTT.

This clone came up once. This chain links TRBV28 with TRBJ1-5; 12 bases are a match to TRBD1. The CDR3 runs to 17 residues. V was clipped by 4 bases and J by 2 bases; unmatched bases: 6. The V gene's germline CDR1 is MDHEN and CDR2 SYDVKM. This CDR3 reads CASSSPGQGAGNQPQHF. The DNA of the CDR3 is TGTGCCAGCAGTTCACCGGGACAGGGGGCCGGCAATCAGCCCCAGCATTTT.

V is TRBV5-1 and J is TRBJ2-7; 11 nucleotides match TRBD1. The V gene end was trimmed by 0 bases and the J gene end by 1 base; junction bases not matched to a gene: 3. This CDR3 has 16 amino acids. Germline loops: CDR1 SGHRS, CDR2 YFSETQ. The CDR3 protein is CASSLGGTGGSYEQYF. CDR3 nucleotides: TGCGCCAGCAGCTTGGGAGGGACAGGGGGTTCCTACGAGCAGTACTTC.

The chain has TRBV6-6 and TRBJ2-1; a weak D match, TRBD1 (5 bases). This CDR3 spans 14 amino acids. Germline lookup yields CDR1 MNHNY and CDR2 SVGAGI (reference sequence). V gave up 2 bases and J gave up 3 bases, with 8 bases separating them. The CDR3, as DNA: TGTGCCAGCAGTTACAGGCAGGGCTACAATGAGCAGTTCTTC. Protein sequence: CASSYRQGYNEQFF.

The CDR3 coding sequence is TGCGCCAGCAGCTTGGCCGAAGCAAACCAGCAGTACTTC. The encoded protein is CASSLAEANQQYF. J is TRBJ2-7 and V is TRBV5-1; no definite D call. Per germline, CDR1 SGHRS and CDR2 YFSETQ. This CDR3 spans 13 amino acids. V dropped 0 bases and J dropped 8 bases, with 12 bases sitting between them. Based on the CDR3 plus reference TRBV5-1 and TRBJ2-7, the full variable domain is KAGVTQTPRYLIKTRGQQVTLSCSPISGHRSVSWYQQTPGQGLQFLFEYFSETQRNKGNFPGRFSGRQFSNSRSEMNVSTLELGDSALYLCASSLAEANQQYFGPGTRLTVT.

This clone came up once. The chain recombines TRBV10-1 with TRBJ2-5; weak D call: TRBD2 (6 bases). The germline V and J ends were trimmed by 7 bases and 5 bases, with 14 bases remaining between them. CDR3 length: 13 residues. CDR1 WNHNN and CDR2 SYGVQD come from the germline V gene (reference sequence). This CDR3 is CASIRERPETQYF. Written as DNA, the CDR3 is TGCGCCAGCATCCGGGAGCGTCCGGAGACCCAGTACTTC.

The chain recombines TRBV6-5 with TRBJ2-3; the D gene is possibly TRBD1 (6 bases). Germline V gene sequence: CDR1 MNHEY, CDR2 SVGAGI. The CDR3 extends over 13 amino acids. Trimming cost V 4 bases and J 5 bases, with 10 bases left between them. CDR3 loop: CASSWGRGDTQYF. Here the CDR3 DNA reads TGTGCCAGCAGTTGGGGCAGGGGAGATACGCAGTATTTT.

The rearrangement uses TRBV5-4 and TRBJ2-1; 7 bases agree with TRBD1. V lost 5 bases, J lost 4 bases, and 9 bases stayed unmatched. This CDR3 is 15 amino acids long. The germline gives CDR1 SGHNT, CDR2 YYREEE (reference sequence). This chain's CDR3 is CASSSRDRPYNEQFF. CDR3 DNA: TGTGCCAGCAGTTCACGGGACAGACCTTACAATGAGCAGTTCTTC. Based on the CDR3 plus reference TRBV5-4 and TRBJ2-1, the full variable domain is ETGVTQSPTHLIKTRGQQVTLRCSSQSGHNTVSWYQQALGQGPQFIFQYYREEENGRGNFPPRFSGLQFPNYSSELNVNALELDDSALYLCASSSRDRPYNEQFFGPGTRLTVL.

The genes are TRBV7-9 and TRBJ1-1, with 8 bases that match TRBD1. J was trimmed by 1 base and V by 6 bases; bases with no gene match: 4. The length of the CDR3 is 14 residues. Germline V CDR1 and CDR2: SEHNR, FQNEAQ (reference sequence). This CDR3 reads CASRSTGANTEAFF. In DNA form, the CDR3 reads TGTGCCAGCAGGTCGACAGGGGCGAACACTGAAGCTTTCTTT.

This clone has a single count. Additional DNA sequences in this sample encode the identical CDR3. In nucleotides, the CDR3 is TGTGCCAGCAGCTTACTGACAGGGCTGAACACTGAAGCTTTCTTT. Its protein product is CASSLLTGLNTEAFF. The genes are TRBV7-8 and TRBJ1-1; 7 bases align to TRBD1. The CDR3 runs 15 residues. Germline V gives CDR1 SGHVS, CDR2 FQNEAQ. Germline trimming cut 2 bases from V and 0 bases from J; bases unmatched to any gene: 3.

The rearrangement uses TRBV28 and TRBJ2-3; TRBD1 might be the D (6 bases). Trimming removed 6 bases from V and 2 bases from J, with 12 bases in between. CDR1 MDHEN and CDR2 SYDVKM come from the germline V gene. This CDR3 is 14 amino acids long. The CDR3 nucleotides read TGTGCCAGCAGATTCAGGACAGTCACAGATACGCAGTATTTT. The encoded protein is CASRFRTVTDTQYF.

In this sample, this clone turned up once. V and J are TRBV7-3 and TRBJ1-1; 7 bases align to TRBD1. J gave up 5 bases and V 3 bases, and 9 bases lay outside the gene matches. CDR1 and CDR2 from the germline V gene are SGHTA and FQGTGA. The CDR3 is 15 residues long. CDR3: CASSFSRDSFTEAFF. DNA for the CDR3: TGTGCCAGCAGCTTCTCCCGGGACAGTTTTACTGAAGCTTTCTTT. Full variable domain (remainder filled in from reference TRBV7-3 and TRBJ1-1): GAGVSQTPSNKVTEKGKYVELRCDPISGHTALYWYRQSLGQGPEFLIYFQGTGAADDSGLPNDRFFAVRPEGSVSTLKIQRTERGDSAVYLCASSFSRDSFTEAFFGQGTRLTVV.